The 13 T cell receptor beta chains below were found in one sample sequenced in a study of cytomegalovirus exposure and HLA in healthy donors. It was with 60 Vbeta and 13 Jbeta primers that the PCR ran. Clones were sequenced by immunoSEQ multiplex PCR, and TCRdb holds only the in-frame ones, with some missing. The top ten hold less than 5% of the sample, which has some 100,000 clones, about 85% seen once. Source material: PBMCs. The receptors here all came from a man aged 25-45 years in good health and CMV-seronegative.

The V call is TRBV28, the J call TRBJ1-2, with 9 bases identical to TRBD1. CDR1 is MDHEN and CDR2 is SYDVKM in the germline V gene. The CDR3 length is 15 residues. J lost 8 bases, V lost 6 bases, and 13 bases had no gene match. CDR3 loop: CASSEPGQGMEGYTF. CDR3 in DNA: TGTGCCAGCAGCGAACCGGGACAGGGTATGGAGGGCTACACCTTC.

This chain connects TRBV5-4 to TRBJ1-1; TRBD1 agrees at 7 bases. J was trimmed by 3 bases and V by 4 bases; bases with no gene match: 6. The CDR3 has 14 residues. Germline values: CDR1 SGHNT, CDR2 YYREEE (reference sequence). The DNA for the CDR3 is TGTGCCAGCAGCGCCGGGACAGAATACACTGAAGCTTTCTTT. This encodes CASSAGTEYTEAFF. Variable domain in full (rest from reference TRBV5-4 and TRBJ1-1): ETGVTQSPTHLIKTRGQQVTLRCSSQSGHNTVSWYQQALGQGPQFIFQYYREEENGRGNFPPRFSGLQFPNYSSELNVNALELDDSALYLCASSAGTEYTEAFFGQGTRLTVV.

The chain joins TRBV30 to TRBJ2-1, with TRBD2 identical over 10 bases. The CDR3 has 15 residues. Germline V gene sequence: CDR1 GTSNPN, CDR2 SVGIG (reference sequence). The junction had 8 bases not matched to a gene; V was cut back by 3 bases and J by 6 bases. CDR3 sequence: CAWRRSGGAGNEQFF. The DNA for the CDR3 is TGTGCCTGGAGAAGAAGCGGGGGGGCCGGCAATGAGCAGTTCTTC.

The rearrangement links TRBV5-6 to TRBJ2-6; D may be TRBD2 (5 bases). The CDR3 covers 15 residues. Trimming pared 3 bases from V and 3 bases from J, leaving 10 bases between. Germline V gene lookup returns CDR1 SGHDT and CDR2 YYEEEE. The CDR3 is CASSSGGVGANVLTF. The CDR3 DNA sequence: TGTGCCAGCAGCTCCGGAGGAGTTGGGGCCAACGTCCTGACTTTC.

The genes are TRBV28 and TRBJ1-5; D is possibly TRBD1 (5 bases). The CDR3 loop spans 16 amino acids. Trimming stripped 4 bases from V and 2 bases from J, with 15 bases between. Per the germline V gene, CDR1 is MDHEN and CDR2 is SYDVKM. The CDR3 DNA reads as TGTGCCAGCAGTTCCCTCCCTTGGGGCGGCAATCAGCCCCAGCATTTT. This translates into CASSSLPWGGNQPQHF.

The chain recombines TRBV10-3 with TRBJ1-2, with 8 bases fitting TRBD1. The germline gives CDR1 ENHRY, CDR2 SYGVKD. The CDR3 sequence is 13 residues long. V trimming: 3 bases; J trimming: 8 bases; junction bases outside the gene matches: 5. CDR3 nucleotides: TGTGCCATCAGTGATCAGGGGGCGCACGGCTACACCTTC. As protein: CAISDQGAHGYTF.

The chain couples TRBV28 to TRBJ1-5; 8 positions agree with TRBD1. The CDR3 loop spans 17 amino acids. The trim removed 5 bases at V and 0 bases at J, leaving 9 bases unmatched. Germline V lookup: CDR1 MDHEN, CDR2 SYDVKM. CDR3 nucleotide sequence: TGTGCCAGCAGTCGACAGGGGAGAGGATATAGCAATCAGCCCCAGCATTTT. It translates to CASSRQGRGYSNQPQHF.

The CDR3 sequence is CASSRSENTEAFF. Written as DNA, the CDR3 is TGTGCCAGCAGCCGCTCAGAGAACACTGAAGCTTTCTTT. J is TRBJ1-1 and V is TRBV5-4, with D unclear. Between the trimmed V and J ends, which lost 4 bases and 1 base, there was a span of 8 bases. Germline CDR1 is SGHNT and CDR2 is YYREEE (reference sequence). The CDR3 is 13 residues long.

The chain is built from TRBV9 and TRBJ1-2; D perhaps matches TRBD1 (5 bases). CDR1 and CDR2 (germline): SGDLS, YYNGEE. The length of the CDR3 is 11 residues. Trimming cost V 5 bases and J 6 bases, with 8 bases left between them. CDR3 region: CASRAGNGYTF. DNA for the CDR3: TGTGCCAGCAGAGCAGGGAATGGCTACACCTTC.

The genes are TRBV27 and TRBJ2-2; D gene ambiguous. The CDR3 sequence is 14 residues long. The V gene lost 3 bases and the J gene lost 4 bases, with 9 bases spanning the gap. Germline V gene data show CDR1 as MNHEY and CDR2 as SMNVEV (reference sequence). For the CDR3, the DNA is TGTGCCAGCAGTTTCGTGACTGGCACCGGGGAGCTGTTTTTT. Protein: CASSFVTGTGELFF.

V and J are TRBV9 and TRBJ2-2, with D maybe TRBD2 (5 bases). Germline V gene data show CDR1 as SGDLS and CDR2 as YYNGEE. V lost 0 bases, J lost 0 bases, and 9 bases lay in between. This CDR3 contains 16 residues. DNA of the CDR3: TGTGCCAGCAGCGTAGCTATTAGCGCGAACACCGGGGAGCTGTTTTTT. Encoded protein: CASSVAISANTGELFF.

This clone was seen just once. This chain links TRBV7-6 with TRBJ1-1; the D is unclear. Germline CDR1 SGHVS, CDR2 FNYEAQ. V lost 6 bases to trimming and J lost 1 base, with 9 bases between them. The CDR3 runs to 13 residues. CDR3 sequence: CASRSSGNTEAFF. Written as DNA, the CDR3 is TGTGCCAGCAGGTCCTCGGGGAACACTGAAGCTTTCTTT.

This chain joins TRBV4-1 and TRBJ2-1; D is ambiguous. The CDR3 covers 13 residues. CDR1 MGHRA and CDR2 YSYEKL come from the germline V gene. Trimming took off 3 bases at V and 11 bases at J, with 14 bases between the two ends. CDR3 sequence (DNA): TGCGCCAGCAGCCAGATAGCTAACGTTCAGCAGTTCTTC. This translates into CASSQIANVQQFF.